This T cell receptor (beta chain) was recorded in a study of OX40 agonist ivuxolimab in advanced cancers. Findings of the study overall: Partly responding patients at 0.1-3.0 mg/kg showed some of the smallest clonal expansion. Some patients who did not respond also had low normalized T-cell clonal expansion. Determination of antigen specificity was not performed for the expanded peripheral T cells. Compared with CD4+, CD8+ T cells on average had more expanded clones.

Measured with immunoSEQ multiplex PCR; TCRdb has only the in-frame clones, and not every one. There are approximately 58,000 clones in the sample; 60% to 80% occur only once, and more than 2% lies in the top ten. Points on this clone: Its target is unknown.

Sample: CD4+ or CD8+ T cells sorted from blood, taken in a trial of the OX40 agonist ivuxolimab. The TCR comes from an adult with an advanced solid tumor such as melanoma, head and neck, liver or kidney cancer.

In DNA form, the CDR3 reads TGTGCCGGACAGAGACAGGGCACGAACTATGGCTACACCTTC. This codes for CAGQRQGTNYGYTF. V and J are TRBV6-1 and TRBJ1-2; TRBD1 agrees at 7 bases. V lost 11 bases, J lost 2 bases, and 11 bases stayed unmatched. CDR3 length: 14 residues. The V gene's germline CDR1 is MNHNS and CDR2 SASEGT.